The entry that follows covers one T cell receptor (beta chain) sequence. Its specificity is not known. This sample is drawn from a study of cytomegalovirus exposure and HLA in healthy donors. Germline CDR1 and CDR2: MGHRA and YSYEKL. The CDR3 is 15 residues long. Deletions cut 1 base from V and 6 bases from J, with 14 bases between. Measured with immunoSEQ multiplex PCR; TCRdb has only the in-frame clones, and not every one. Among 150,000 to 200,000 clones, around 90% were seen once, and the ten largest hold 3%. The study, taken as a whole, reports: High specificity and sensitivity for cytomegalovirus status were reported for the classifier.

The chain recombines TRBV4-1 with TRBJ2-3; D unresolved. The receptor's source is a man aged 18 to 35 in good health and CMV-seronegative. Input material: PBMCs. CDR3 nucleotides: TGCGCCAGCAGCCAAGGCACCGGAGTATATGATACGCAGTATTTT. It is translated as CASSQGTGVYDTQYF.